A selection of T cell receptor beta chains follows, all from one sample in a study of T cell changes during pregnancy in multiple sclerosis. Only in-frame clones appear in the TCRdb table, and some are missing; sequencing was by immunoSEQ multiplex PCR. In the table there are about 53,000 clones, about nine tenths of which are singletons. The material sequenced was CD4+ T cells from peripheral blood mononuclear cells, taken in the third trimester of pregnancy. Every receptor here comes from a female donor with multiple sclerosis, enrolled in a pregnancy study. The CDR3 runs from the conserved cysteine through the conserved F or W. D genes are given only for firm matches. Only part of the rows carry a size: once, few, many, or a class if the clone is expanded.

TRBD1 NA TRBJ1-2 17 TRBV18 TGTGCCAGCTCACCACCGCGCGGACAGGGGGCAGGCTATGGCTACACCTTC CASSPPRGQGAGYGYTF
TRBD2 NA TRBJ2-5 15 TRBV11-2 TGTGCCAGCAGCGCCCATCGGACGGGAGGGGAGACCCAGTACTTC CASSAHRTGGETQYF
NA NA TRBJ2-1 12 TRBV13 TGTGCCAGCAAAGGGGAATACAATGAGCAGTTCTTC CASKGEYNEQFF
NA NA TRBJ1-1 14 TRBV9 TGTGCCAGCAGCTCTGGACATTTGAACACTGAAGCTTTCTTT CASSSGHLNTEAFF
NA NA TRBJ1-4 14 TRBV6-1 TGTGCCAGCAGTGATCGGCAGGGGAATGAAAAACTGTTTTTT CASSDRQGNEKLFF
TRBD1 NA TRBJ2-7 14 TRBV9 TGTGCCAGCAGCGTAGGACAGGGCCACTACGAGCAGTACTTC CASSVGQGHYEQYF
NA NA TRBJ2-5 13 TRBV5-8 TGTGCCAGCAGCCACGTTAAGCGGGAGACCCAGTACTTC CASSHVKRETQYF
NA NA TRBJ2-6 17 TRBV2 TGTGCCAGCAGAGGAGGGTTCGGTGGGACTGGGGCCAACGTCCTGACTTTC CASRGGFGGTGANVLTF
TRBD1 once TRBJ1-4 16 TRBV2 TGTGCCAGCAGTGCGGATACCGGGACAGGGAGTGAAAAACTGTTTTTT CASSADTGTGSEKLFF
NA NA TRBJ2-2 13 TRBV6-5 TGTGCCAGTTTTTCAGTGGGGCCCGGGGAGCTGTTTTTT CASFSVGPGELFF
TRBD1 NA TRBJ1-5 16 TRBV5-8 TGTGCCAGCAGCTTGGGGGCAGGGGGTATGAATCAGCCCCAGCATTTT CASSLGAGGMNQPQHF
NA NA TRBJ2-5 13 TRBV7-3 TGTGCCAGCAGCCGGGACAAAAAAGAGACCCAGTACTTC CASSRDKKETQYF
TRBD2 few TRBJ2-3 14 TRBV5-1 TGCGCCAGCAGCTTGGTGGCTAGCGGGGATACGCAGTATTTT CASSLVASGDTQYF
TRBD1 NA TRBJ1-2 14 TRBV28 TGTGCCAGCAGTTTACCCCAGACAGGGAATGGCTACACCTTC CASSLPQTGNGYTF
NA NA TRBJ1-2 13 TRBV10-3 TGTGCCATCAGTGCTGACAGGAACTATGGCTACACCTTC CAISADRNYGYTF
TRBD2 NA TRBJ2-1 14 TRBV14 TGTGCCAGCAGCTTAGCGGGGGGCTACAATGAGCAGTTCTTC CASSLAGGYNEQFF
NA NA TRBJ1-6 15 TRBV2 TGTGCCAGCGTGGGGGGGAGCTCCTATAATTCACCCCTCCACTTT CASVGGSSYNSPLHF
TRBD2 NA TRBJ2-5 15 TRBV10-3 TGTGCCATCAGTGAGGTAGCGGGCCTCCGAGAGACCCAGTACTTC CAISEVAGLRETQYF
NA NA TRBJ2-7 13 TRBV27 TGTGCCAGCAGTTTAGCCGGGACCTACGAGCAGTACTTC CASSLAGTYEQYF
TRBD1 NA TRBJ1-4 16 TRBV2 TGTGCCAGCATCCGGGACAGGGGCGTATCTAATGAAAAACTGTTTTTT CASIRDRGVSNEKLFF